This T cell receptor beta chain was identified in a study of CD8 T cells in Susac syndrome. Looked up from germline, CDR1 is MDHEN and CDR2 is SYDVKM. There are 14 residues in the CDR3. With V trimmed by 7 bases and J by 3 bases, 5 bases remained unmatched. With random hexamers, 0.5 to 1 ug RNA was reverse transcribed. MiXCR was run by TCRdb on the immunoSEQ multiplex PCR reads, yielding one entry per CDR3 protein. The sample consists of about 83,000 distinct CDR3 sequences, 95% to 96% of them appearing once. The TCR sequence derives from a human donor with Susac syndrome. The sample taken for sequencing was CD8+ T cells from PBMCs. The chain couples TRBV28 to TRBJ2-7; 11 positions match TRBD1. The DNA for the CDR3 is TGTGCCAGCACCCCGGGACAGGGGGACTACGAGCAGTACTTC. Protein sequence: CASTPGQGDYEQYF.